This T cell receptor beta chain was captured in a study of CD8+ T cells in alopecia areata. The authors extracted RNA and reverse transcribed it into cDNA as the sequencing template. TCRdb's table, derived via immunoSEQ multiplex PCR, lists solely in-frame clones and lacks some. The table lists 160,000 or so clones, less than 80% of them singletons. This clonotype was obtained from a human donor with alopecia areata. Material: CD8+ T cells sorted from blood, obtained at week 0.

CDR3 region: CASSQESWDESSYEQYF. CDR3 nucleotides: TGCGCCAGCAGCCAAGAATCCTGGGATGAGAGCTCCTACGAGCAGTACTTC. The genes are TRBV4-1 and TRBJ2-7; D uncertain. The V gene lost 0 bases and the J gene lost 0 bases, with 15 bases spanning the gap. Per germline, CDR1 MGHRA and CDR2 YSYEKL. This CDR3 region has 17 residues.